These T cell receptor beta chains were read from a single sample in a study of blood T cell repertoires in COVID-19. The assay was immunoSEQ multiplex PCR, and TCRdb's table has in-frame clones only and misses some. This table holds roughly 220,000 clones, roughly nine tenths found once. The sequencing input was PBMCs or T cells enriched from blood (not recorded which). The receptors originated from a woman aged 25 to 45 who had recovered from COVID-19. Each CDR3 is given with its conserved first and last residue. D genes are given only for firm matches. A clone size is listed for some rows: how often the clone was seen (once, few, many), or a class if it is expanded.

j_call,clone_size,v_call,d_call,cdr3_nt,cdr3_aa
TRBJ2-3,many,TRBV6-1,TRBD2,TGTGCCAGCAGTGAACTAGCGGGGGCCCCCAGCACAGATACGCAGTATTTT,CASSELAGAPSTDTQYF
TRBJ2-5,-,TRBV15,TRBD2,TGTGCCACAAGACTAGCGGAAGAGACCCAGTACTTC,CATRLAEETQYF
TRBJ2-3,-,TRBV4-3,-,TGCGCCAGCAGCCAAGTAGGCGCGTGGACTAGCACAGATACGCAGTATTTT,CASSQVGAWTSTDTQYF
TRBJ1-1,-,TRBV10-1,-,TGCGCCAGCAGTGACAGTATGAACACTGAAGCTTTCTTT,CASSDSMNTEAFF
TRBJ2-5,-,TRBV5-1,-,TGCGCCAGCAGCTTGGCGGGGGTGCAAGAGACCCAGTACTTC,CASSLAGVQETQYF
TRBJ1-2,-,TRBV7-9,-,TGTGCCAGCAGCTTAGCTCGACAGAGGTATGGCTACACCTTC,CASSLARQRYGYTF
TRBJ1-5,-,TRBV27,-,TGTGCCAGCAGTTTATCGTCCCAGAGCAATCAGCCCCAGCATTTT,CASSLSSQSNQPQHF
TRBJ2-1,few,TRBV6-5,TRBD1,TGTGCCAGCAGTCCCCAGGGGGCTATTTCCAATGAGCAGTTCTTC,CASSPQGAISNEQFF
TRBJ1-2,-,TRBV19,-,TGTGCCAGTAGTCCCTCGGGGGGCCCCGTTGGCTACACCTTC,CASSPSGGPVGYTF
TRBJ1-4,-,TRBV5-1,TRBD1,TGCGCCAGCAGCTTATCCCCTACAGGGGGCAGTGAAAAACTGTTTTTT,CASSLSPTGGSEKLFF
TRBJ1-1,-,TRBV6-2/TRBV6-3,TRBD1,TGTGCCAGCAGTCTCCAACTACCGGGACAGGGATTTGAAGCTTTCTTT,CASSLQLPGQGFEAFF
TRBJ2-5,-,TRBV1,-,TGCACCAGCAGCCAAGAAGAACGGGTATCTAGCGGGAAAGAGACCCAGTACTTC,CTSSQEERVSSGKETQYF
TRBJ1-1,few,TRBV18,TRBD1,TGTGCCAGCTCACCAGTAGGACAGGGGGGGCCAACGAGGAACACTGAAGCTTTCTTT,CASSPVGQGGPTRNTEAFF
TRBJ1-2,-,TRBV10-3,-,TGTGCCATCAGTGAGTCTAATAACTATGGCTACACCTTC,CAISESNNYGYTF
TRBJ2-7,-,TRBV11-2,TRBD1,TGTGCCAGCAGCTTAGGGCCGGGACAGGGCGTTACGTACTTC,CASSLGPGQGVTYF
TRBJ2-2,few,TRBV4-3,TRBD2,TGCGCCAGCAGCCAAGGGCCGGCTAGCGGAACCGGGGAGCTGTTTTTT,CASSQGPASGTGELFF
TRBJ2-3,-,TRBV7-6,TRBD2,TGTGCCAGCAGCCTTAGCGGGGGGCCGAGAGATACGCAGTATTTT,CASSLSGGPRDTQYF
TRBJ2-7,-,TRBV12-3/TRBV12-4,TRBD1,TGTGCCAGCAGTTTGAAGGGGGCTGGGGAGCAGTACTTC,CASSLKGAGEQYF
TRBJ1-2,-,TRBV15,-,TGTGCCACCAGCAGAGATATCCAGGGCCCTTATGGCTACACCTTC,CATSRDIQGPYGYTF
TRBJ2-7,-,TRBV4-3,TRBD1,TGCGCCAGCAGCCAAGATGGGGGACAGGGGGCAAGCGAGCAGTACTTC,CASSQDGGQGASEQYF
TRBJ1-5,-,TRBV4-1,-,TGCGCCAGCAGCCAAGACGGGGGACCCAATCAGCCCCAGCATTTT,CASSQDGGPNQPQHF
TRBJ1-2,-,TRBV15,TRBD1,TGTGCCACCAGCAGAGATCAGACAGGGGTTGGCTATGGCTACACCTTC,CATSRDQTGVGYGYTF
TRBJ2-3,-,TRBV29-1,-,TGCAGCGTGAGTTCAGATACGCAGTATTTT,CSVSSDTQYF
TRBJ2-3,-,TRBV4-1,TRBD1,TGCGCCAGCAGCCAAGAGGCAGGGGGAGGCACAGATACGCAGTATTTT,CASSQEAGGGTDTQYF
TRBJ1-1,-,TRBV5-4,-,TGTGCCAGCGGGGGGGGGAGAGTGACTGAAGCTTTCTTT,CASGGGRVTEAFF
TRBJ1-2,-,TRBV27,-,TGTGCCAGCAGTCACAGACCTGCTAACTATGGCTACACCTTC,CASSHRPANYGYTF
TRBJ1-5,-,TRBV6-1,-,TGTGCCAGCAGTGATGGGGGGAGGCAATATAGCAATCAGCCCCAGCATTTT,CASSDGGRQYSNQPQHF
TRBJ1-2,once,TRBV4-3,-,TGCGCCAGCAGCCAAGAAAGGGGGGGCCTCTATGGCTACACCTTC,CASSQERGGLYGYTF
TRBJ2-5,-,TRBV7-9,-,TGTGCCAGCAGCTCGGGCTCGGGGGAGACCCAGTACTTC,CASSSGSGETQYF
TRBJ2-6,-,TRBV7-2,-,TGTGCCAGCAGCTTAGCAGGCGGAAACTCTGGGGCCAACGTCCTGACTTTC,CASSLAGGNSGANVLTF
TRBJ1-2,-,TRBV4-2,-,TGTGCCAGCAGCCAACCCGGGATCTATGGCTACACCTTC,CASSQPGIYGYTF
TRBJ1-1,few,TRBV27,-,TGTGCCAGCAGTTCTCCCAGGGGCCTCATGAACACTGAAGCTTTCTTT,CASSSPRGLMNTEAFF
TRBJ2-1,-,TRBV9,TRBD2,TGTGCCAGCAGCGCCTGGACTAGCGGGGACAATGAGCAGTTCTTC,CASSAWTSGDNEQFF
TRBJ2-3,once,TRBV19,-,TGTGCCAGTAGTCGCCCCGGGGGGCCGACAGATACGCAGTATTTT,CASSRPGGPTDTQYF
TRBJ1-5,-,TRBV7-2,-,TGTGCCAGCAGCTACAGAATAAATCAGCCCCAGCATTTT,CASSYRINQPQHF
TRBJ1-2,-,TRBV5-1,TRBD1,TGCGCCAGCAGCCTACAGACAGGGAAGAACTATGGCTACACCTTC,CASSLQTGKNYGYTF
TRBJ1-2,once,TRBV7-2,-,TGTGCCAGCAGCTTGGCATCAGGGGTTTCCGGCTACACCTTC,CASSLASGVSGYTF
TRBJ2-7,-,TRBV6-5,-,TGTGCCAGCAGTTACTCACCCACAGTCGAGCAGTACTTC,CASSYSPTVEQYF
TRBJ2-7,-,TRBV5-6,-,TGTGCCAGCAGCCCAGGACAGAGTTCCTACGAGCAGTACTTC,CASSPGQSSYEQYF
TRBJ1-1,-,TRBV19,TRBD1,TGTGCCAGTAGACCAGGGGGGTGGTCGGGCTCTGAAGCTTTCTTT,CASRPGGWSGSEAFF
TRBJ2-1,-,TRBV7-8,TRBD2,TGTGCCAGCAGTCAGGGGACTAGACTCATCAATGAGCAGTTCTTC,CASSQGTRLINEQFF
TRBJ2-1,-,TRBV5-4,TRBD2,TGTGCCAGCAGAGAGACGGGGGGGGGCTACAATGAGCAGTTCTTC,CASRETGGGYNEQFF
TRBJ2-7,-,TRBV4-3,-,TGCGCCAGCAGCCAAGGTGGGGGGGCCTTACCCTACGAGCAGTACTTC,CASSQGGGALPYEQYF
TRBJ1-3,few,TRBV27,-,TGTGCCAGCAGTTTACGAGGAGCTGGAAACACCATATATTTT,CASSLRGAGNTIYF
TRBJ2-1,few,TRBV5-1,-,TGCGCCAGCAGCTTGGTATACAATGAGCAGTTCTTC,CASSLVYNEQFF
TRBJ1-1,-,TRBV6-5,TRBD1,TGTGCCAGCCTGTCTGGACAGGGTAATGAAGCTTTCTTT,CASLSGQGNEAFF
TRBJ2-2,-,TRBV3-1/TRBV3-2,TRBD1,TGTGCCAGCAGCCCCCACTCCGGGACAGGGGGTGCCGGGGAGCTGTTTTTT,CASSPHSGTGGAGELFF
TRBJ2-7,-,TRBV6-5,TRBD1,TGTGCCAGCAGACCGGGACAGGGGGTGTACGAGCAGTACTTC,CASRPGQGVYEQYF
TRBJ2-1,-,TRBV6-4,-,TGTGCCAGCAGTGACTCTCCCGGGAACACCTACAATGAGCAGTTCTTC,CASSDSPGNTYNEQFF
TRBJ1-6,-,TRBV2,-,TGTGCCAGCGTCTCGCTGAGCTCCTATAATTCACCCCTCCACTTT,CASVSLSSYNSPLHF
TRBJ1-3,few,TRBV9,-,TGTGCCAGCAGCGTAGGGGGCTCCACACCGTTCTCTGGAAACACCATATATTTT,CASSVGGSTPFSGNTIYF
TRBJ2-2,once,TRBV7-3,TRBD1,TGTGCCAGCAGCAGCAATCCGGGACAGGGGGCTCCCGGGGAGCTGTTTTTT,CASSSNPGQGAPGELFF